This T cell receptor beta chain was retrieved from a study of CD4 and CD8 cells across lung adenocarcinoma regions. From germline, CDR1 is MNHNS and CDR2 SASEGT. The CDR3 covers 13 residues. Each CDR3 protein gets one entry after TCRdb re-called the PCR reads with MiXCR. The sample has 25,000 to 30,000 distinct CDR3 sequences, about 50% seen once. This clonotype was counted once. Compared with germline, one end of the junction differs, possibly owing to a read error. The sequence derives from a male donor with lung adenocarcinoma. The CD4 and CD8 labels of this study may be unreliable. V is TRBV6-1 and J is TRBJ2-5; a weak D match, TRBD2 (6 bases). The material sequenced was CD8+ T cells from the center of a lung tumor. CDR3 residues: CASAHGGGETQTF. As DNA, the CDR3 is TGTGCCAGCGCCCACGGGGGTGGGGAGACCCAGACCTTC.